These 12 T cell receptor beta chains were sequenced from one sample in a study of tissue T cells after allogeneic stem cell transplantation. Time point noted: mouse harvest day 7 after allogeneic transplant. Tail vein injection delivered 10^7 T-cell-depleted bone marrow cells and 10^6 splenic CD5+ T cells. The data were produced by immunoSEQ multiplex PCR, yet TCRdb's version contains in-frame clones alone and is incomplete. Counted here are around 7,000 clones, about 50% occurring once; the ten biggest clones make up 9.5% to 15%. What was sequenced was lymph node tissue. These receptors originate from a female BALB/c mouse given C57BL/6 T cells with graft-versus-host disease after an allogeneic hematopoietic cell transplant.

With regard to this clone: Mouse gene names apply. The sequence runs out 1 residue before the end of the CDR3; the remainder is reconstructed from the germline J gene. The chain is built from TRBV2 and TRBJ1-6; TRBD1 is a possible D gene (6 bases). TRBJ1-6 is flagged as an ORF with uncertain function. This CDR3 spans 17 amino acids. Trimming removed 0 bases from V and 0 bases from J, with 9 bases in between. The germline CDR1 and CDR2 sequences are LGHNA and YSYQKL. CDR3 bases read: TGTGCCAGCAGCCAAGATCGGACAGCTTCCTATAATTCGCCCCTCTAC. Its protein is CASSQDRTASYNSPLY. In full, the CDR3 is CASSQDRTASYNSPLYF.

This clone has a handful of counts. Gene names are mouse gene names. The CDR3 end falls 1 residue outside the read, so it is completed with the germline J gene. This chain connects TRBV26 to TRBJ2-7; D is possibly TRBD1 (6 bases). CDR3 length equals 14 residues. Germline CDR1 is KGHPV and CDR2 is FQNQEV (reference sequence). Trimming removed 0 bases from V and 7 bases from J, with 13 bases in between. CDR3 protein: CASSLSGRGGEQYF. The DNA read from the CDR3 is TGTGCCAGCAGTCTGTCGGGCAGGGGAGGGGAACAGTAC.

To note about this clone: Germline and genes here are mouse. The read falls 1 residue short of the CDR3 end, and the missing part is taken from the germline J gene. This chain joins TRBV26 and TRBJ1-6, with unresolved D. TRBJ1-6 is marked as an open reading frame, function uncertain. This CDR3 contains 15 residues. Trimming took off 3 bases at V and 0 bases at J, with 6 bases between the two ends. Germline CDR1 is KGHPV and CDR2 is FQNQEV (reference sequence). CDR3 bases read: TGTGCCAGCAGTCTCTACAATTCCTATAATTCGCCCCTCTAC. Translated: CASSLYNSYNSPLY. The entire CDR3 is CASSLYNSYNSPLYF.

To note about this clone: The gene names given are mouse names. With the read ending 1 residue before the CDR3 end, the germline J gene is used to fill in that end. This chain links TRBV19 with TRBJ1-3; tentatively, D is TRBD1 (5 bases). The CDR3 has 12 amino acids. Trimming removed 4 bases at V and 10 bases at J, with 12 bases between. Germline CDR1 FNHDT, CDR2 SITEND (reference sequence). The CDR3 region is CASSQGRGTLYF. The covered CDR3 bases are TGTGCCAGCAGTCAGGGAAGAGGGACGCTCTAT.

In its sample, this clone ranks as medium-sized (0.01 to 0.1%). These gene names are mouse names. The CDR3 goes on 1 residue after the read ends, and that part is filled in from the germline J gene. The J gene is TRBJ2-3, the V gene TRBV14, with D possibly called TRBD1 or TRBD2 (5 bases each). Germline V gene data show CDR1 as SGHDT and CDR2 as FRDEAV. The ends were cut back, 2 bases at V and 1 base at J, with 11 bases in the middle. The length of the CDR3 is 15 residues. CDR3 in amino acids: CASSFGGAGAETLYF. CDR3 DNA (partial): TGTGCCAGCAGTTTTGGAGGGGCGGGTGCAGAAACGCTGTAT.

This clone was detected a few times. Gene names and germline match the mouse. The CDR3 extends 1 residue past the end of the read, so its final part is completed from the germline J gene. This chain connects TRBV2 to TRBJ2-7; 9 positions agree with TRBD2. The germline V gene encodes CDR1 LGHNA and CDR2 YSYQKL. The CDR3 consists of 13 residues. With 2 bases clipped from V and 4 bases from J, the junction kept 0 bases outside the gene matches. Partial CDR3 DNA: TGTGCCAGCAGCCAACTGGGGGGGTATGAACAGTAC. It translates to CASSQLGGYEQY. The entire CDR3 is CASSQLGGYEQYF.

Details on this clone: The germline and genes are mouse ones. The CDR3 end falls 1 residue outside the read, so it is completed with the germline J gene. The rearrangement joins TRBV14 to TRBJ1-1; D unresolved. Germline V gene data show CDR1 as SGHDT and CDR2 as FRDEAV. Trimming removed 6 bases at V and 4 bases at J, with 7 bases between. CDR3 size: 11 residues. The DNA read from the CDR3 is TGTGCCAGCAAACGGGGCACAGAAGTCTTC. Translated, it gives CASKRGTEVF. The full CDR3 is CASKRGTEVFF.

As to this clone: Any gene name here is a mouse gene name. The read falls 1 residue short of the CDR3 end, and the missing part is taken from the germline J gene. This sequence joins TRBV14 and TRBJ2-1, with TRBD1 matching over 9 bases. CDR3 length: 14 amino acids. J lost 2 bases, V lost 6 bases, and 3 bases had no gene match. Germline V gives CDR1 SGHDT, CDR2 FRDEAV. The CDR3: CASIRDRDYAEQFF. The CDR3 DNA, read in part, is TGTGCCAGCATCCGGGACAGGGACTATGCTGAGCAGTTC.

About this clone: All gene names here are mouse names. The read finishes 1 residue shy of the CDR3 end, and the germline J gene is used to complete it. V and J are TRBV26 and TRBJ2-7, with a possible D match to TRBD2 (5 bases). CDR1 and CDR2 from the germline V gene are KGHPV and FQNQEV (reference sequence). The CDR3 is 14 residues long. Trimming removed 2 bases from V and 0 bases from J, with 8 bases in between. The covered CDR3 bases are TGTGCCAGCAGTCTGGTGGGGAGCTCCTATGAACAGTAC. Translation: CASSLVGSSYEQY. The complete CDR3 protein is CASSLVGSSYEQYF.

Note on this clone: Mouse names are used for the genes. The read is 1 residue too short to cover the CDR3 end, so that end is filled in from the germline J gene. This chain connects TRBV3 to TRBJ1-6, with D unclear. TRBJ1-6 is an ORF, and what it does is uncertain. V lost 1 base and J 0 bases, leaving 7 bases between the germline ends. The CDR3 consists of 16 residues. Germline V gene sequence: CDR1 SNHLY, CDR2 FYNGKV (reference sequence). CDR3 loop: CASSLEGFSYNSPLYF. The sequenced part of the CDR3 DNA is TGTGCCAGCAGCTTAGAAGGGTTTTCCTATAATTCGCCCCTCTAC.

A word on this clone: Mouse germline and gene names are used. The read terminates 1 residue before the CDR3 end, so the remaining end is supplied by the germline J gene. This chain connects TRBV26 to TRBJ1-1; D gene unclear. This CDR3 is 13 amino acids long. CDR1 and CDR2 from the germline V gene are KGHPV and FQNQEV (reference sequence). Trimming took 0 bases from V and 0 from J, leaving 2 bases between them. The CDR3 reads CASSLSPNTEVFF. The sequenced CDR3 bases are TGTGCCAGCAGTCTGTCCCCAAACACAGAAGTCTTC.

To note about this clone: Genes and germline come from the mouse. The read gets to within 1 residue of the CDR3 end, and the germline J gene fills in the rest. The genes are TRBV2 and TRBJ2-5; TRBD1 matches 10 bases. The V gene end was trimmed by 5 bases and the J gene end by 3 bases; junction bases not matched to a gene: 5. Germline CDR1 reads LGHNA; CDR2 reads YSYQKL. The CDR3 totals 15 residues. The part of the CDR3 DNA that was read is TGTGCCAGCAGCAGACAGGGGGCACGGCAAGACACCCAGTAC. This translates into CASSRQGARQDTQY. The CDR3 in full is CASSRQGARQDTQYF.